This TCR beta chain was documented in a study of T cells in Graves' hyperthyroidism and ophthalmopathy. Study overall: Peripheral blood was drawn at first diagnosis, prior to all treatment.

Active moderate-to-severe ophthalmopathy, Clinical Activity Score at least 3, NOSPECS at least 4, under 3 months' duration. This clonotype was counted at least ten times. The TCR beta CDR3 regions underwent amplification using RNA transcripts as the source. TCR CDR3 underwent first-round RT-PCR with the HTBI primer set. TCRdb used MiXCR to reprocess the multiplex PCR reads, holding one entry per CDR3 protein. The table records 360,000 or so distinct CDR3 sequences, 15% to 20% of them present only once. The origin of this receptor is a woman in her thirties or forties with Graves' ophthalmopathy. Sequencing used blood.

For the CDR3, the DNA is TGTGCCAGCAGCTGGAGCGGGAGTTGGGTTGAAGAGCAGTACTTC. Translating gives CASSWSGSWVEEQYF. This chain joins TRBV7-2 and TRBJ2-7; 8 bases are shared with TRBD2. The CDR3 runs 15 residues. Losses at the gene ends were 4 bases for V and 7 bases for J; bases not matched to a gene: 12. CDR1 SGHTA and CDR2 FQGNSA come from the germline V gene.